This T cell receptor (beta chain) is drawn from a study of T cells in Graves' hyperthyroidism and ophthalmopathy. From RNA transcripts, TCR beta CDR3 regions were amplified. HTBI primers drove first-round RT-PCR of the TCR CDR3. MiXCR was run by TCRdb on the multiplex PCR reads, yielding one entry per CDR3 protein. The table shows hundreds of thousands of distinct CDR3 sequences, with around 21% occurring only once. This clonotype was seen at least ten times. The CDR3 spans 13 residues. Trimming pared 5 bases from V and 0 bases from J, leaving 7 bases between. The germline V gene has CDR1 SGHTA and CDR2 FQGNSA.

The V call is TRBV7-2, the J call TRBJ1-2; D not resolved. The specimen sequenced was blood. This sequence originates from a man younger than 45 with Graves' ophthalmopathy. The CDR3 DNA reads TGTGCCAGCAGCACCGGGCCTAACTATGGCTACACCTTC. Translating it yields CASSTGPNYGYTF.